These T cell receptor beta chains were read from a single sample in a study of regulatory and conventional T cells in breast cancer. A single record per CDR3 protein comes from TCRdb applying MiXCR to the PCR reads. The table shows about 1,300 distinct CDR3 sequences, with about four fifths occurring only once. Material: regulatory T cells from blood. The receptors stem from a male donor in good health. The CDR3 runs from the conserved cysteine through the conserved F or W. D genes are given only for firm matches. Clone size, where shown, is once, few, many, or a class for clones that have expanded.

TRBJ1-5 | TRBV7-8 | . | . | 16 | CASSLGEYYSNQPQHF | TGTGCCAGCAGCTTAGGGGAGTATTATAGCAATCAGCCCCAGCATTTT
TRBJ1-2 | TRBV6-2/TRBV6-3 | . | . | 13 | CASSADIPYGYTF | TGTGCCAGCAGTGCCGACATACCCTATGGCTACACCTTC
TRBJ1-6 | TRBV5-1 | . | once | 13 | CASSASEGSPLHF | TGCGCCAGCAGCGCGTCCGAAGGGTCACCCCTCCACTTT
TRBJ2-7 | TRBV7-6 | . | . | 13 | CASSLTQGLEQYF | TGTGCCAGCAGCCTTACCCAGGGGCTCGAGCAGTACTTC
TRBJ1-2 | TRBV4-1 | . | few | 12 | CASSQEVLGYTF | TGCGCCAGCAGCCAAGAGGTTCTCGGCTACACCTTC
TRBJ2-7 | TRBV28 | . | . | 12 | CASSSRFYEQYF | TGTGCCAGCAGTTCCAGATTCTACGAGCAGTACTTC
TRBJ1-1 | TRBV4-2 | . | . | 14 | CASSQVAGSNEAFF | TGTGCCAGCAGCCAAGTGGCGGGGTCCAATGAAGCTTTCTTT
TRBJ1-1 | TRBV27 | . | . | 15 | CASSYKIPANTEAFF | TGTGCCAGCAGTTATAAGATTCCAGCGAACACTGAAGCTTTCTTT
TRBJ2-5 | TRBV12-3/TRBV12-4 | TRBD1 | . | 11 | CASSGRGLQYF | TGTGCCAGCAGTGGCAGGGGGCTACAGTACTTC
TRBJ2-7 | TRBV7-2 | . | . | 15 | CASSLGPQGAYEQYF | TGTGCCAGCAGCTTGGGTCCTCAGGGCGCCTACGAGCAGTACTTC
TRBJ1-2 | TRBV7-8 | . | . | 13 | CASSLWRDYGYTF | TGTGCCAGCAGCTTATGGAGAGACTATGGCTACACCTTC
TRBJ1-2 | TRBV4-2 | . | . | 14 | CASSQVVESYGYTF | TGTGCCAGCAGCCAAGTCGTAGAGAGCTATGGCTACACCTTC
TRBJ2-3 | TRBV19 | TRBD2 | once | 15 | CASSTRDYYTDTQYF | TGTGCCAGTAGTACTCGGGACTACTACACAGATACGCAGTATTTT
TRBJ2-7 | TRBV4-2 | . | . | 14 | CASSQERINYEQYF | TGTGCCAGCAGCCAAGAACGGATTAACTACGAGCAGTACTTC
TRBJ1-2 | TRBV6-5 | TRBD1 | . | 17 | CASSPRHAGQTSYGYTF | TGTGCCAGCAGTCCCAGACATGCGGGACAGACAAGCTATGGCTACACCTTC
TRBJ1-1 | TRBV20-1 | . | . | 13 | CSASVEGRSQAFF | TGCAGTGCTTCGGTGGAGGGCAGGTCACAAGCTTTCTTT
TRBJ2-3 | TRBV7-2 | . | . | 15 | CASSLAPGGGDTQYF | TGTGCCAGCAGCTTAGCGCCAGGGGGAGGAGATACGCAGTATTTT
TRBJ2-7 | TRBV7-7 | . | . | 13 | CASSLQGGYEQYF | TGTGCTAGCAGCCTCCAGGGAGGCTACGAGCAGTACTTC
TRBJ2-4 | TRBV13 | TRBD1 | . | 13 | CASSRTGVNIQYF | TGTGCCAGCAGCCGGACAGGGGTGAACATTCAGTACTTC
TRBJ1-2 | TRBV7-9 | . | . | 14 | CASSPRGERYGYTF | TGTGCCAGCAGCCCCCGGGGGGAGCGCTATGGCTACACCTTC
TRBJ2-3 | TRBV5-1 | . | once | 16 | CASSLAGSGSTDTQYF | TGCGCCAGCAGCTTGGCAGGCAGTGGTAGCACAGATACGCAGTATTTT
TRBJ2-7 | TRBV2 | . | . | 11 | CASRLNAEQYF | TGTGCCAGCCGACTAAATGCCGAGCAGTACTTC
TRBJ1-5 | TRBV28 | . | . | 14 | CASSFSTRQESQHF | TGTGCCAGCAGTTTCTCGACCCGACAGGAGTCCCAGCATTTT
TRBJ1-1 | TRBV5-1 | . | . | 15 | CASSSMTGMNTEAFF | TGCGCCAGCAGCTCGATGACAGGAATGAACACTGAAGCTTTCTTT
TRBJ1-5 | TRBV6-6 | . | . | 15 | CASSYQQGGNQPQHF | TGTGCCAGCAGTTATCAACAGGGAGGCAATCAGCCCCAGCATTTT
TRBJ1-5 | TRBV20-1 | . | . | 13 | CSAGSYSNQPQHF | TGCAGTGCTGGAAGTTATAGCAATCAGCCCCAGCATTTT
TRBJ1-2 | TRBV29-1 | TRBD1 | . | 14 | CSAPIGTGNYGYTF | TGCAGCGCCCCGATAGGGACAGGGAACTATGGCTACACCTTC
TRBJ1-1 | TRBV11-1 | . | . | 13 | CASSANKNTEAFF | TGTGCCAGCAGCGCGAACAAGAACACTGAAGCTTTCTTT
TRBJ1-1 | TRBV18 | . | . | 15 | CASSPGPMVGTEAFF | TGTGCCAGCTCACCGGGCCCAATGGTCGGCACTGAAGCTTTCTTT
TRBJ2-3 | TRBV7-9 | TRBD2 | . | 18 | CASSPRFSGGLNTDTQYF | TGTGCCAGCAGCCCCCGATTTAGCGGGGGCCTAAACACAGATACGCAGTATTTT
TRBJ1-5 | TRBV6-5 | TRBD1 | . | 12 | CASWTGNQPQHF | TGTGCCAGCTGGACAGGTAATCAGCCCCAGCATTTT